The 25 T cell receptor beta chains in this list originate from one sample, sequenced in a study of T-cell reconstitution after alpha-beta-depleted transplantation in children. This sample's TCRbeta library carried unique molecular identifier barcodes. TCRdb re-called the PCR reads through MiXCR, storing one row per CDR3 protein. The repertoire includes about a million distinct CDR3 sequences, around 30% of them detected once, and roughly 28% sits in the top ten. Here the sequenced sample was PBMCs, mostly from graft donor cells, taken 360 days after TCRalphabeta/CD19-depleted stem cell transplant. The receptors derive from a boy in the first two years of life who had a stem cell transplant for SCID, so the T cells may come from the graft donor.

This clonotype was found a few times. This sequence joins TRBV7-8 and TRBJ1-4; D is unclear. CDR1 and CDR2 from the germline V gene are SGHVS and FQNEAQ. V was shortened by 7 bases and J by 0 bases, with 21 bases between the two germline ends. The CDR3 consists of 18 residues. The CDR3 region is CASKFGLGLGTTNEKLFF. CDR3 DNA: TGTGCCAGCAAGTTTGGGTTGGGCCTGGGGACAACTAATGAAAAACTGTTTTTT.

The chain links TRBV5-1 to TRBJ2-3, with 14 bases fitting TRBD2. Germline loops: CDR1 SGHRS, CDR2 YFSETQ. The CDR3 has 15 residues. Trimming cost V 7 bases and J 1 base; bases outside gene matches: 2. As DNA, the CDR3 is TGCGCCAGCGGGACTAGCGGGGGCCGCACAGATACGCAGTATTTT. It yields the protein CASGTSGGRTDTQYF. Together with reference TRBV5-1 and TRBJ2-3, the CDR3 gives the full variable domain: KAGVTQTPRYLIKTRGQQVTLSCSPISGHRSVSWYQQTPGQGLQFLFEYFSETQRNKGNFPGRFSGRQFSNSRSEMNVSTLELGDSALYLCASGTSGGRTDTQYFGPGTRLTVL.

This clonotype was seen a handful of times. The V call is TRBV6-4, the J call TRBJ2-7; 14 bases fit TRBD2. This CDR3 has 16 residues. Germline lookup yields CDR1 MRHNA and CDR2 SNTAGT. The trim removed 6 bases at V and 0 bases at J, leaving 4 bases unmatched. Here the CDR3 DNA reads TGTGCCAGCAGCCGGGGGACTAGCGGGAGCTCCTACGAGCAGTACTTC. Its translation is CASSRGTSGSSYEQYF.

The gene calls are TRBV5-5 and TRBJ2-1; 10 bases line up with TRBD2. V lost 2 bases, J lost 15 bases, and 8 bases stayed unmatched. CDR1 is SGHKS and CDR2 is YYEKEE in the germline V gene (reference sequence). The CDR3 is made up of 13 amino acids. The CDR3 DNA reads as TGTGCCAGCAGCTTAGGAGGGGGACTAGCGTTGTTCTTC. Its translation is CASSLGGGLALFF. Supplemented by reference TRBV5-5 and TRBJ2-1, the full variable domain reads DAGVTQSPTHLIKTRGQQVTLRCSPISGHKSVSWYQQVLGQGPQFIFQYYEKEERGRGNFPDRFSARQFPNYSSELNVNALLLGDSALYLCASSLGGGLALFFGPGTRLTVL.

This clonotype was seen more than once but under ten times. The chain links TRBV5-5 to TRBJ2-5; 12 nucleotides align to TRBD1. The CDR3 runs 17 residues. From germline, CDR1 is SGHKS and CDR2 YYEKEE (reference sequence). After removal of 5 bases from V and 1 base from J, the junction contained 9 bases not matched to a gene. The CDR3 region has the DNA TGTGCCAGCAGGTGGGACAGGGGGCTAATCTTCCAAGAGACCCAGTACTTC. This translates into CASRWDRGLIFQETQYF.

This clonotype was detected a few times. CDR3 nucleotide sequence: TGTGCCAGCAGTTGGGCTACCTCCTACAATGAGCAGTTCTTC. It specifies CASSWATSYNEQFF. The chain uses TRBV27 and TRBJ2-1; D remains unclear. The germline V gene encodes CDR1 MNHEY and CDR2 SMNVEV (reference sequence). Trimming left V 4 bases short and J 0 bases short, with 7 bases between. This CDR3 is 14 amino acids long.

This clonotype was detected a few times. The chain joins TRBV7-9 to TRBJ2-5; 9 nucleotides match TRBD1. The CDR3 sequence is 15 residues long. The V gene end was trimmed by 5 bases and the J gene end by 5 bases; junction bases not matched to a gene: 9. Looked up from germline, CDR1 is SEHNR and CDR2 is FQNEAQ (reference sequence). CDR3 DNA: TGTGCCAGCAGCCAGGGGACAGGGTTCGGGGAGACCCAGTACTTC. Amino acid sequence: CASSQGTGFGETQYF.

The chain couples TRBV7-2 to TRBJ2-1; D is perhaps TRBD2 (5 bases). Germline CDR1 is SGHTA and CDR2 is FQGNSA. The length of the CDR3 is 13 residues. Trimming took 1 base from V and 8 from J, leaving 9 bases between them. For the CDR3, the DNA is TGTGCCAGCAGCTTAGGGGCCGGGGATGAGCAGTTCTTC. It yields the protein CASSLGAGDEQFF.

About this clonotype: Sequence at one end of the junction differs from germline and may be a read error. V gene TRBV12-3 or TRBV12-4 combines with J gene TRBJ1-4; weak D call: TRBD1 (6 bases). The CDR3 runs to 13 residues. The CDR3 bases are TGTGCCAGCAGCAGACAGGACGATGAAAAACTGTCTTTT. It encodes CASSRQDDEKLSF.

The rearrangement links TRBV24-1 to TRBJ2-1; 9 bases map to TRBD2. V trimming: 2 bases; J trimming: 8 bases; junction bases outside the gene matches: 9. CDR1 is KGHDR, CDR2 SFDVKD, per germline. CDR3 length equals 16 residues. In nucleotides, the CDR3 is TGTGCCACCAGTGATTCCCTGCGGGGGGGCGGGTATGAGCAGTTCTTC. As protein: CATSDSLRGGGYEQFF.

This clonotype was recorded a few times. The rearrangement joins TRBV5-1 to TRBJ1-1; 7 bases line up with TRBD1. The CDR3 loop spans 15 amino acids. Germline V CDR1 and CDR2: SGHRS, YFSETQ. With 0 bases clipped from V and 1 base from J, the junction kept 3 bases outside the gene matches. DNA for the CDR3: TGCGCCAGCAGCTTGGAACAGGGGAGGAACACTGAAGCTTTCTTT. Protein: CASSLEQGRNTEAFF.

This clonotype was recorded many times. The chain combines TRBV5-1 with TRBJ1-1; TRBD1 matches 9 bases. CDR1 SGHRS and CDR2 YFSETQ come from the germline V gene. This CDR3 spans 18 amino acids. The V segment lost 5 bases and the J segment 4 bases; nucleotides outside the gene matches: 18. The CDR3 DNA follows: TGCGCCAGCAGTGATCTGGGACAGGGTTCTTGGTACGGCACTGAAGCTTTCTTT. Translation gives CASSDLGQGSWYGTEAFF. Full variable domain (remainder filled in from reference TRBV5-1 and TRBJ1-1): KAGVTQTPRYLIKTRGQQVTLSCSPISGHRSVSWYQQTPGQGLQFLFEYFSETQRNKGNFPGRFSGRQFSNSRSEMNVSTLELGDSALYLCASSDLGQGSWYGTEAFFGQGTRLTVV.

The table lists this clonotype with a few counts. The genes are TRBV5-1 and TRBJ2-1; 9 bases are shared with TRBD2. The CDR3 is made up of 17 amino acids. J gave up 2 bases and V 3 bases, and 9 bases lay outside the gene matches. The germline V gene has CDR1 SGHRS and CDR2 YFSETQ. CDR3 sequence reads: CASSWPPGLAPYNEQFF. The CDR3 DNA is TGCGCCAGCAGCTGGCCGCCGGGACTAGCCCCCTACAATGAGCAGTTCTTC.

V and J are TRBV20-1 and TRBJ2-1, with D possibly TRBD1 on 5 matching bases. Germline assignment: CDR1 DFQATT and CDR2 SNEGSKA (reference sequence). Trimming removed 2 bases at V and 0 bases at J, with 11 bases between. This CDR3 contains 15 residues. This CDR3 is CSARYGQSSYNEQFF. Written as DNA, the CDR3 is TGCAGTGCTAGATACGGACAAAGCTCCTACAATGAGCAGTTCTTC.

The chain combines TRBV4-3 with TRBJ1-1; no firm D call. The CDR3 consists of 15 residues. Per germline, CDR1 LGHNA and CDR2 YSLEER. With 4 bases removed from V and 6 bases from J, the gap between germline ends came to 18 bases. CDR3 nucleotide sequence: TGCGCCAGCAGCCCGAGCCCGGGAAGGTACCCTGAAGCTTTCTTT. Protein product: CASSPSPGRYPEAFF.

In its sample, this clonotype was seen a few times. This rearrangement joins TRBV7-7 to TRBJ2-1; maybe TRBD2 (6 bases). Germline-derived CDR1 and CDR2 are SSHAT and FNYEAQ (reference sequence). The CDR3 is 13 residues long. V lost 5 bases and J lost 6, with 11 bases in between. The CDR3 DNA follows: TGTGCCAGCAGCCAGGGCGGGGTCAATGAGCAGTTCTTC. Its protein product is CASSQGGVNEQFF.

The chain carries TRBV7-9 and TRBJ2-3, with D uncertain. Germline-derived CDR1 and CDR2 are SEHNR and FQNEAQ (reference sequence). The CDR3 sequence is 14 residues long. Between the trimmed V and J ends, which lost 8 bases and 2 bases, there was a span of 14 bases. CDR3 sequence reads: CASATGPLTDTQYF. CDR3 sequence (DNA): TGTGCCAGCGCTACGGGTCCTCTCACAGATACGCAGTATTTT. The entire variable domain, with the rest obtained from reference TRBV7-9 and TRBJ2-3, is as follows: DTGVSQNPRHKITKRGQNVTFRCDPISEHNRLYWYRQTLGQGPEFLTYFQNEAQLEKSRLLSDRFSAERPKGSFSTLEIQRTEQGDSAMYLCASATGPLTDTQYFGPGTRLTVL.

This clonotype was seen a handful of times. The V call is TRBV4-2, the J call TRBJ1-2, with TRBD1 matching over 9 bases. Germline V CDR1 and CDR2: LGHNA, YNFKEQ. V dropped 0 bases and J dropped 7; count of bases not matched to a gene: 9. The CDR3 length is 16 residues. CDR3 amino acids: CASSQEWGTGFRGYTF. The CDR3 region has the DNA TGTGCCAGCAGCCAAGAGTGGGGGACAGGGTTCCGTGGCTACACCTTC.

The rearrangement uses TRBV20-1 and TRBJ2-1, with 14 bases fitting TRBD2. Germline V gene data show CDR1 as DFQATT and CDR2 as SNEGSKA (reference sequence). V shed 3 bases, J shed 4 bases, and the junction held 2 bases outside the gene matches. The CDR3 runs to 15 residues. CDR3 sequence reads: CSASRLAGGYNEQFF. The CDR3, as DNA: TGCAGTGCTAGTCGACTAGCGGGGGGGTACAATGAGCAGTTCTTC.

This clonotype was seen more than once but under ten times. This chain connects TRBV7-3 to TRBJ2-1; TRBD2 matches 11 bases. CDR3 size: 16 residues. Trimming at V came to 4 bases and at J to 7 bases, leaving 9 bases not matched to a gene. Per the germline V gene, CDR1 is SGHTA and CDR2 is FQGTGA. CDR3 nucleotide sequence: TGTGCCAGCAGCTCTTCCGGGACTAGCGGTGTGAATGAGCAGTTCTTC. This codes for CASSSSGTSGVNEQFF.

J is TRBJ1-1 and V is TRBV12-3 or TRBV12-4, with D unresolved. V was clipped by 5 bases and J by 6 bases, with 10 bases between them. This CDR3 spans 12 amino acids. CDR3 sequence (DNA): TGTGCCAGCAGTGTCCCTCCAGCTGAAGCTTTCTTT. It is translated as CASSVPPAEAFF.

The chain combines TRBV9 with TRBJ2-7; 8 positions match TRBD1. This CDR3 has 14 amino acids. Germline CDR1 SGDLS, CDR2 YYNGEE. With 2 bases clipped from V and 3 bases from J, the junction kept 4 bases outside the gene matches. CDR3 protein: CASSVGDRSYEQYF. The CDR3 DNA sequence: TGTGCCAGCAGCGTGGGGGACAGGAGCTACGAGCAGTACTTC.

V gene TRBV29-1 combines with J gene TRBJ2-2, with D perhaps TRBD2 (5 bases). The CDR3 covers 15 residues. The germline V and J ends were trimmed by 7 bases and 1 base, with 16 bases remaining between them. Germline V gene data show CDR1 as SQVTM and CDR2 as ANQGSEA. The DNA of the CDR3 is TGCAGCGCCGCCCGCGGAGGAAAGAACACCGGGGAGCTGTTTTTT. Translated, it gives CSAARGGKNTGELFF.

The gene calls are TRBV25-1 and TRBJ2-7; the D gene is possibly TRBD1 (6 bases). This CDR3 comprises 13 residues. Trimming left V 6 bases short and J 6 bases short, with 15 bases between. From germline, CDR1 is MGHDK and CDR2 SYGVNS. The CDR3 DNA is TGTGCCAGCAGCCTCCAGACAGGCACCGAGCAGTACTTC. It specifies CASSLQTGTEQYF.

The CDR3 DNA reads TGTGCCAGCAGCTCTAGAGTGTGGGCTGAAGCTTTCTTT. Translating it yields CASSSRVWAEAFF. The chain links TRBV7-6 to TRBJ1-1; D unresolved. This CDR3 comprises 13 residues. Trimming stripped 4 bases from V and 6 bases from J, with 12 bases between. From germline, CDR1 is SGHVS and CDR2 FNYEAQ.